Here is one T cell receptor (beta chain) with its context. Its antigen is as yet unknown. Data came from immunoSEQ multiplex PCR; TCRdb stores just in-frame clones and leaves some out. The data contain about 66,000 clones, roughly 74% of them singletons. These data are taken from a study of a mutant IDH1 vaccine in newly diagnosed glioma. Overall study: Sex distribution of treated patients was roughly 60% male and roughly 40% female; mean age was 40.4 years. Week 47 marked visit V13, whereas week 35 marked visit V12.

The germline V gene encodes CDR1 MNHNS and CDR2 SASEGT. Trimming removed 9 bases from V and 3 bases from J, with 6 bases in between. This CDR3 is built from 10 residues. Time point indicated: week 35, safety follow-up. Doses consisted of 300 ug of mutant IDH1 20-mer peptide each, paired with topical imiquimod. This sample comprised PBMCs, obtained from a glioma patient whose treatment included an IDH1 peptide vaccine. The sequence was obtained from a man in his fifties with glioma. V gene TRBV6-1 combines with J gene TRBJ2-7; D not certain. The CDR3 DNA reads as TGTGCCAGTATCAACTACGAGCAGTACTTC. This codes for CASINYEQYF.